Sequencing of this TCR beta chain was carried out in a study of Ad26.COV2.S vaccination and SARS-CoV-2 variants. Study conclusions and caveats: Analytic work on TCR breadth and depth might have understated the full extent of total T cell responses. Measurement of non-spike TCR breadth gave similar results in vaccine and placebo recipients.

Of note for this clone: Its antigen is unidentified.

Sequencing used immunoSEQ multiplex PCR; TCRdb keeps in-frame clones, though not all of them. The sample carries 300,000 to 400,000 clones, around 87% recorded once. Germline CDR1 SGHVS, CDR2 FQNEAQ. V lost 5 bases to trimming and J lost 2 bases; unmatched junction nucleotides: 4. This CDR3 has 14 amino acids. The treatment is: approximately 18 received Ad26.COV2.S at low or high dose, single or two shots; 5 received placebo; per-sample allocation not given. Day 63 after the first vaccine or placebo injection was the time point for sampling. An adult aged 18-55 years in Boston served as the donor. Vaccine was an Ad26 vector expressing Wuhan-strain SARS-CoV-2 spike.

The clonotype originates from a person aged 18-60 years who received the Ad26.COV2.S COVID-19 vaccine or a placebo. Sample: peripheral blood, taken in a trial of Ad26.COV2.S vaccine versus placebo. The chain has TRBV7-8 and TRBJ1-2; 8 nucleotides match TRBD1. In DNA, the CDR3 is TGTGCCAGCAGCCCAAACAGGGGGAACTATGGCTACACCTTC. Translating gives CASSPNRGNYGYTF.